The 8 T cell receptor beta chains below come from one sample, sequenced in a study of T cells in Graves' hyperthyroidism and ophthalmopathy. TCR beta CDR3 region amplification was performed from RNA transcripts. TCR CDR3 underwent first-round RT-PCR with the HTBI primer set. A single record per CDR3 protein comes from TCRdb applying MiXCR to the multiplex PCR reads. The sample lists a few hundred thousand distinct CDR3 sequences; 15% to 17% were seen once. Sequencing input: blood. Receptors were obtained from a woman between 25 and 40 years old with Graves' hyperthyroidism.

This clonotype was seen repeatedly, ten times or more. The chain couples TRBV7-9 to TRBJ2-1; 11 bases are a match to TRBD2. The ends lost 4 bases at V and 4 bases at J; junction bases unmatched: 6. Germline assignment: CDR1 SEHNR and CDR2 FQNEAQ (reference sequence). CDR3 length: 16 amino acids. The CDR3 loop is CASSSRRTSGYNEQFF. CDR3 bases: TGTGCCAGCAGCTCACGCCGGACTAGCGGGTACAATGAGCAGTTCTTC.

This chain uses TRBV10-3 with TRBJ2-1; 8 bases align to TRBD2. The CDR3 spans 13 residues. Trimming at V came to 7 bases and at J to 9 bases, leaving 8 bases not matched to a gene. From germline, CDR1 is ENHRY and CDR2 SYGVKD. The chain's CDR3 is CAIIDLAGGEQFF. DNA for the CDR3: TGTGCCATCATTGACCTAGCGGGTGGTGAGCAGTTCTTC.

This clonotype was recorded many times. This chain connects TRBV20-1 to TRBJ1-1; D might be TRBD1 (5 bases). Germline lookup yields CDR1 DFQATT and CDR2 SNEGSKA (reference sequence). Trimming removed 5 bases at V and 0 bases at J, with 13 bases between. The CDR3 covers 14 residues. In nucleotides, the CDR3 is TGCAGTGCTCCAGTCCGGGACTTGAACACTGAAGCTTTCTTT. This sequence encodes CSAPVRDLNTEAFF.

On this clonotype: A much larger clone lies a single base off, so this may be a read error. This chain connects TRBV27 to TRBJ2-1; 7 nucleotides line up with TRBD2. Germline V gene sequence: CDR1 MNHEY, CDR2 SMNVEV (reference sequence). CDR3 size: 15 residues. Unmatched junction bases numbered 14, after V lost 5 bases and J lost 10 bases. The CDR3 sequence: CASSPGGPITVEQFF. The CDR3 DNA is TGTGCCAGCAGTCCGGGAGGACCTATTACAGTGGAGCAGTTCTTC.

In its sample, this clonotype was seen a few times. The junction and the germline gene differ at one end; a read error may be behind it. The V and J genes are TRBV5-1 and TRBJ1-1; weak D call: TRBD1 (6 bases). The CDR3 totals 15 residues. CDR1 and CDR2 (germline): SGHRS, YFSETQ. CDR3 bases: TGCACCAGCAGCCAGGGAGGGGGGCCGAACACTGAAGCTTTCTTT. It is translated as CTSSQGGGPNTEAFF. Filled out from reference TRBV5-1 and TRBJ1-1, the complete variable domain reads KAGVTQTPRYLIKTRGQQVTLSCSPISGHRSVSWYQQTPGQGLQFLFEYFSETQRNKGNFPGRFSGRQFSNSRSEMNVSTLELGDSALYLCTSSQGGGPNTEAFFGQGTRLTVV.

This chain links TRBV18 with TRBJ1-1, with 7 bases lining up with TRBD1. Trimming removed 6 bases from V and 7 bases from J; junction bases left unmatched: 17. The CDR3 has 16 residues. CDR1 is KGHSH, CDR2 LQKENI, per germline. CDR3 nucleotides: TGTGCCAGCTCCCACAGGAGGGGGCCTCTGGGGGGTGAAGCTTTCTTT. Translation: CASSHRRGPLGGEAFF.

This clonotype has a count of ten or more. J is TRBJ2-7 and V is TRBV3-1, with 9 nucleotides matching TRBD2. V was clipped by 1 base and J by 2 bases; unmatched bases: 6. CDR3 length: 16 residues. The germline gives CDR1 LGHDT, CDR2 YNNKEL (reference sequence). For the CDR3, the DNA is TGTGCCAGCAGCCAAGCTCGAGCTAGCGGGACCTACGAGCAGTACTTC. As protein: CASSQARASGTYEQYF.

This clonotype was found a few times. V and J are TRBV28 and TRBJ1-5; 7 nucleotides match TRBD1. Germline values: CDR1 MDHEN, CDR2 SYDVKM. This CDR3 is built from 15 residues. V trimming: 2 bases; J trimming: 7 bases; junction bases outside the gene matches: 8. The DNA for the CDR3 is TGTGCCAGCAGTTTAAGGGGGCAGGGGGTGCAGCCCCAGCATTTT. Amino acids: CASSLRGQGVQPQHF. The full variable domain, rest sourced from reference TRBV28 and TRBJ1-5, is DVKVTQSSRYLVKRTGEKVFLECVQDMDHENMFWYRQDPGLGLRLIYFSYDVKMKEKGDIPEGYSVSREKKERFSLILESASTNQTSMYLCASSLRGQGVQPQHFGDGTRLSIL.